This entry concerns a single T cell receptor beta chain. The specificity of this receptor is unknown. Base qualities are missing; no much larger clone stands one base away. This entry belongs to a study of shared clonotypes between healthy human individuals (TCRdb year 2020). In terms of the full investigation: A couple of women and three men aged 18 to 49 years were included in the cohort. For each donor, CD4 naive and CD4 memory were each given three plates, CD8 naive was given two plates, and CD8 memory was given one plate. To estimate repertoire size and how much clonotypes are shared between individuals, the study performed deep sequencing of blood TCR repertoires from a few healthy adults. To increase sequencing depth and limit assay-specific biases, different laboratories used diverse techniques to prepare libraries and sequence TCR repertoires. Between about 0.85 and 8.9 billion PBMCs per donor were obtained by leukapheresis. Overall results and qualifications from the work: The genetic and exposure-history diversity represented was limited by the small number of donors. Naive subsets generally had larger estimated clonotype richness than memory subsets. Sampling was restricted to blood, and TCR repertoires in tissue are likely to differ from TCR repertoires in blood. Rarefaction of sorted-subset datasets indicated incomplete sequencing despite the large sequencing depth. Pairwise subsampling indicated that sequencing depth was expected to affect the degree of clonotype sharing among donors. Sharing across several donors was observed for around 5% of naive CD4, over 3% of naive CD8, roughly 2.3% of memory CD4, and over 0.3% of memory CD8 clonotypes. Clonotypes shared by all four sorted-subset donors showed higher generation probabilities than non-shared clonotypes.

Donors were healthy HIV-negative adults with no recently reported acute infections or vaccinations. Every donor was a Caucasian adult living in Nashville, Tennessee, USA. CD4+ T cells were enriched through magnetic negative selection, after which naive cells were positively selected on CD45RA and the remaining negative fraction served as the memory subset. Blood was obtained by leukapheresis, after which PBMCs were separated by Ficoll-Histopaque density gradient centrifugation and cryopreserved in liquid nitrogen vapor phase. Analytical flow cytometry was used to check the purity and quantity of every magnetically sorted T cell population. Genomic DNA was isolated from each sorted fraction and quantified by UV absorbance on a Nanodrop 2000c. Using the deep immunoSEQ assay, TCR CDR3 regions were amplified from genomic DNA by multiplex PCR. Genomic DNA extracted from each cell subset was distributed evenly over all wells of several immunoSEQ 96-well plates, and each plate served as one replicate. For sorted subsets, about 200 ng genomic DNA, equal to approximately 30,000 T cell genomes, was loaded into each replicate PCR. The purified libraries were quantified using a Qubit 3.0 fluorometer, sized with a Bioanalyzer 2100, and then quantified again using the KAPA Library Quantification kit. A separate single-read 150-cycle Illumina NextSeq 550 flow cell was used to sequence each immunoSEQ 96-well plate. The source study handled its data this way. Because the immunoSEQ output included only junctional sequences and no quality scores, the filtering could not be the same as the filtering used for full-length reads. To assign V/J genes and CDR3, sequences were annotated using PyIR, a Python wrapper for IgBLAST v1.9, with IMGT germline references. Any read was removed if the V/J assignment was weak (E-value above 1e-6), the CDR3 was missing, or the read contained stop codons, out-of-frame junctions, or ambiguous translated residues. A V3J clonotype was defined by an identical inferred V gene, J gene, and CDR3 amino acid sequence. The percentage overlap between two repertoires was calculated by dividing the number of shared unique clonotypes by the size of the smaller repertoire. RTK rarefaction, the Chao1 estimator, and Recon v2.1 estimates of unobserved clonotypes were used to assess repertoire richness. OLGA was used to compute generation probabilities for all TCRbeta clonotypes that the gDNA method yielded from four donors. Not all clones reach the TCRdb copy of this immuneACCESS table, which keeps in-frame sequences only. Checked studies attribute under half of the gap to unresolved V genes and leave the rest unexplained. The D gene and trimming were derived from the DNA, and the V and J assignments and clone size from that table. For this sample the table gives about 600,000 clones, of which around 97% were detected only once. Clones ranked in the top ten supply about 0.06% of the sample.

Reading the germline V gene (reference sequence) gives CDR1 SEHNR and CDR2 FQNEAQ. After removal of 7 bases from V and 5 bases from J, the junction retains 16 bases not matched to a gene. The CDR3 sequence holds 16 residues, the cysteine and phenylalanine included. The kept DNA is CDR3 alone, 48 bases in frame from the first base. This clonotype originated in a woman in her twenties or thirties in good health. Recombination connected TRBV7-9 to TRBJ1-2; a stretch of 7 junction bases matches TRBD1. Sequenced sample: naive CD4+ T cells sorted from blood. Per the publication, the cell subset or site label means: CD45RA+ positively selected. The CDR3 reads CASKRQGEARTYGYTF. The DNA is TGTGCCAGCAAAAGGCAGGGGGAGGCCAGAACATATGGCTACACCTTC.